Listed below are T cell receptor beta chains from one sample, sequenced in a study of cytomegalovirus exposure and HLA in healthy donors. Clones were read by immunoSEQ multiplex PCR, and TCRdb kept only the in-frame ones, dropping some. The repertoire consists of 95,000 to 150,000 clones, with around three quarters occurring once and the leading ten covering approximately 3.7%. Source material: PBMCs. The origin of the receptors is a human donor in good health. Both conserved end residues are part of each CDR3. A D gene is named only where the DNA matches it firmly. The size field is filled for only some rows; it gives once, few, many or a size class.

clone_size,d_call,j_call,v_call,cdr3_nt,cdr3_aa
.,TRBD1,TRBJ2-1,TRBV18,TGTGCCAGCTCATCCCGACAGGGGGCGAATGAGCAGTTCTTC,CASSSRQGANEQFF
few,.,TRBJ1-1,TRBV9,TGTGCCAGCAGCGTAGAGGCGGGGAGGACTGAAGCTTTCTTT,CASSVEAGRTEAFF
.,TRBD1,TRBJ1-2,TRBV7-9,TGTGCCAGCAGCTGGTCCGGGACAGGGGGCGATCACTATGGCTACACCTTC,CASSWSGTGGDHYGYTF
.,TRBD1,TRBJ2-7,TRBV7-9,TGTGCCAGCAGCTTAGGCGACAGGGGACATCTCGAGCAGTACTTC,CASSLGDRGHLEQYF
.,.,TRBJ2-5,TRBV19,TGTGCCAGTAGTGTCGACAGGAGACAAGAGACCCAGTACTTC,CASSVDRRQETQYF
.,TRBD1,TRBJ1-1,TRBV7-6,TGTGCCAGCAGCTTAGCTCCAATGACAGGGGGCTACACTGAAGCTTTCTTT,CASSLAPMTGGYTEAFF
few,.,TRBJ1-3,TRBV18,TGTGCCAGCTCACCATTTTCTCTTAGCTCTGGAAACACCATATATTTT,CASSPFSLSSGNTIYF
.,.,TRBJ1-4,TRBV6-4,TGTGCCAGCACTAATTGCCGAGGAGGGGAAAAACTGTTTTTT,CASTNCRGGEKLFF
.,.,TRBJ1-2,TRBV7-3,TGTGCCAGCAGCTTAATTCCGGTGGGCTCGGCGAATGGCTACACCTTC,CASSLIPVGSANGYTF
.,.,TRBJ2-1,TRBV4-1,TGCGCCAGCAGCCAAGATGAAAGTCCGAGCTCCTACAATGAGCAGTTCTTC,CASSQDESPSSYNEQFF
few,.,TRBJ1-6,TRBV6-5,TGTGCCAGCAGTTACTCGCAGGGTTCCCCCCTCCACTTT,CASSYSQGSPLHF
.,TRBD1,TRBJ1-1,TRBV28,TGTGCCAGCAGTTTTACAGGGGTGGGAACTGAAGCTTTCTTT,CASSFTGVGTEAFF
.,.,TRBJ1-5,TRBV10-2,TGCGCCAGCAGTGAGTCGTCGGGGTTAGCTCAGCCCCAGCATTTT,CASSESSGLAQPQHF
.,TRBD2,TRBJ2-7,TRBV6-6,TGTGCCAGCAGCAGACTAGCGGGAGCCTACGAGCAGTACTTC,CASSRLAGAYEQYF
.,TRBD1,TRBJ1-4,TRBV5-1,TGCGCCAGCAGCTCGCTAGGGGGACAGGGAGGTGAAAAACTGTTTTTT,CASSSLGGQGGEKLFF
.,TRBD1,TRBJ1-2,TRBV5-1,TGCGCCAGCAGCCCCTCGGACAGGGGCTATGGCTACACCTTC,CASSPSDRGYGYTF
.,TRBD1,TRBJ2-5,TRBV5-1,TGCGCCAGCAGCACCCAGGGGGAGCAGTACTTC,CASSTQGEQYF
.,.,TRBJ2-2,TRBV6-5,TGTGCCAGCCTCCTCTTTGCCGGGGAGCTGTTTTTT,CASLLFAGELFF
.,TRBD1,TRBJ1-1,TRBV5-4,TGTGCCAGCACGCTGGGACAGACAAACACTGAAGCTTTCTTT,CASTLGQTNTEAFF
few,TRBD2,TRBJ2-2,TRBV4-2,TGTGCCAGCAGCCAGGGCACCGGGACTAGCGAAGGGGCCGGGGAGCTGTTTTTT,CASSQGTGTSEGAGELFF
.,TRBD2,TRBJ2-1,TRBV27,TGTGCCACCTTCGCGATGACTAGCGGGAACTACAATGAGCAGTTCTTC,CATFAMTSGNYNEQFF
.,TRBD1,TRBJ1-1,TRBV6-5,TGTGCCAGCAGGCCCGAGGCAGGGGGGCGCACTGAAGCTTTCTTT,CASRPEAGGRTEAFF
.,TRBD2,TRBJ2-4,TRBV2,TGTGCCAGCAGGGCGGGAGAGACGGCCAAAAACAGTCAGTACTTC,CASRAGETAKNSQYF
.,.,TRBJ2-3,TRBV2,TGTGCCAGCCTGGAGGAGATCACAGATACGCAGTATTTT,CASLEEITDTQYF
.,.,TRBJ2-5,TRBV5-1,TGCGCCAGCAGCTTGGGGTACTATAAAGAGACCCAGTACTTC,CASSLGYYKETQYF
.,.,TRBJ2-1,TRBV6-5,TGTGCCAGCAGCTCGCGGGTTGAGCAGTTCTTC,CASSSRVEQFF
.,TRBD1,TRBJ2-7,TRBV5-4,TGTGCCAGCAGCTTGGGGGGACAGGACTACGAGCAGTACTTC,CASSLGGQDYEQYF
.,.,TRBJ2-7,TRBV7-9,TGTGCCAGCAGCTTATTGGGCGGGGGCAGGTCCTCCTACGAGCAGTACTTC,CASSLLGGGRSSYEQYF
.,TRBD2,TRBJ2-6,TRBV19,TGTGCCAGCGGGGACTACAGCTCTGGGGCCAACGTCCTGACTTTC,CASGDYSSGANVLTF
.,TRBD1,TRBJ1-5,TRBV6-6,TGTGCCAGCAGTTACTCGAGGGACAGAAAAAATCAGCCCCAGCATTTT,CASSYSRDRKNQPQHF
.,TRBD1,TRBJ2-5,TRBV6-1,TGTGCCAGCTCGACAGGGTGGGCAGAGACCCAGTACTTC,CASSTGWAETQYF
.,.,TRBJ1-1,TRBV30,TGTGCCTGGAGTGCGAGAGGGGGAAACACTGAAGCTTTCTTT,CAWSARGGNTEAFF
.,.,TRBJ2-4,TRBV6-1,TGTGCCAGCAGTGGGGGGGATGGGGCAAAGATAGCCAAAAACATTCAGTACTTC,CASSGGDGAKIAKNIQYF
.,TRBD1,TRBJ1-1,TRBV5-1,TGCGCCAGCAGCGGTAGGACAGGGAACACTGAAGCTTTCTTT,CASSGRTGNTEAFF
.,TRBD2,TRBJ2-3,TRBV6-5,TGTGCCAGCAGCCGAGCGGGAGGGCCAGTAGATACGCAGTATTTT,CASSRAGGPVDTQYF
once,.,TRBJ1-5,TRBV9,TGTGCCAGCAGCGTCACGTGGGCGGGTCAGCCCCAGCATTTT,CASSVTWAGQPQHF
once,.,TRBJ2-5,TRBV18,TGTGCCAGCTCACCCAAAGGTAACAGCGAGACCCAGTACTTC,CASSPKGNSETQYF
.,.,TRBJ2-6,TRBV5-6,TGTGCCAGCAGCCCCCTTCGGGCTGGGGCCAACGTCCTGACTTTC,CASSPLRAGANVLTF
.,.,TRBJ1-6,TRBV7-9,TGTGCCAGCAGCTTAGGGGCACGCCCTGTCAATTCACCCCTCCACTTT,CASSLGARPVNSPLHF
.,.,TRBJ2-1,TRBV15,TGTGCCACCAGCAGAGACCAGCAGGGTCGCAATGAGCAGTTCTTC,CATSRDQQGRNEQFF
.,.,TRBJ1-1,TRBV18,TGTGCCAGCTCACCATCCCAATTAACAGGGTTGAACACTGAAGCTTTCTTT,CASSPSQLTGLNTEAFF
.,TRBD2,TRBJ2-1,TRBV5-1,TGCGCCAGCAGCGACACTAGCGGGGCTAGGAATGAGCAGTTCTTC,CASSDTSGARNEQFF
few,.,TRBJ2-7,TRBV4-1,TGCGCCAGCAGCCCCATCCCGGACAGCTCCTACGAGCAGTACTTC,CASSPIPDSSYEQYF
once,.,TRBJ2-2,TRBV7-8,TGTGCCAGCAGCTTAGGGGGGGACAGATTCACCGGGGAGCTGTTTTTT,CASSLGGDRFTGELFF
few,.,TRBJ1-4,TRBV7-9,TGTGCCAGCAGCTTGAGCGCTGCCGGAACTAATGAAAAACTGTTTTTT,CASSLSAAGTNEKLFF
once,TRBD2,TRBJ2-1,TRBV14,TGTGCCAGCAGCCTCATCTCGGGGCTAGCGGGATTCAATGAGCAGTTCTTC,CASSLISGLAGFNEQFF
.,TRBD1,TRBJ1-4,TRBV6-5,TGTGCCAGCAGTGAGGGACAGGGGGCTGAAAAACTGTTTTTT,CASSEGQGAEKLFF
.,.,TRBJ2-2,TRBV7-6,TGTGCCACCCTACAGACCGGGGAGCTGTTTTTT,CATLQTGELFF
.,.,TRBJ2-3,TRBV4-2,TGTGCCAGCAGCCAAGCGAGGGCTGTGAGCACAGATACGCAGTATTTT,CASSQARAVSTDTQYF
.,.,TRBJ2-2,TRBV10-3,TGTGCCATCACCGGCAGGGCCAACACCGGGGAGCTGTTTTTT,CAITGRANTGELFF